The 12 T cell receptor beta chains given below trace back to one sample, sequenced in a study of T cell repertoires and HLA-DP antigens. The data were produced by immunoSEQ multiplex PCR, yet TCRdb's version contains in-frame clones alone and is incomplete. The data hold around 2,400 clones, with 60% to 75% observed a single time. HeLa cells expressing allogeneic DPB1 restimulated the approximately 15-day-expanded CD4+ cells for 20 to 25 h. Cells were stimulated with HeLa cells transduced with HLA-DPA1/DPB1, HLA-DM, invariant chain and CD80. Sequencing was carried out using CD137- CD4+ T cells from cultured PBMCs. Source of these receptors: a man in his sixties in good health and CMV-seronegative.

This chain joins TRBV11-3 and TRBJ2-1, with D unclear. The CDR3 loop spans 14 amino acids. V gave up 3 bases and J gave up 8 bases, with 14 bases separating them. CDR1 is SGHNT, CDR2 YENEEA, per germline. This CDR3 reads CASSLRPSVDEQFF. In nucleotides, the CDR3 is TGTGCCAGCAGCTTGCGTCCCAGCGTCGATGAGCAGTTCTTC.

This clone has just one count. This chain joins TRBV18 and TRBJ1-4, with D possibly matching TRBD1 (5 bases). V was cut by 2 bases and J by 8 bases, with 12 bases left in between. Germline V gene lookup returns CDR1 KGHSH and CDR2 LQKENI. There are 14 residues in the CDR3. CDR3 nucleotide sequence: TGTGCCAGCTCACCAGGCAGGGAGGAAGAAAAACTGTTTTTT. Protein product: CASSPGREEEKLFF.

The chain carries TRBV28 and TRBJ1-2, with D unresolved. CDR1 MDHEN and CDR2 SYDVKM come from the germline V gene. The ends were cut back, 10 bases at V and 4 bases at J, with 22 bases in the middle. The CDR3 is made up of 15 amino acids. CDR3 in DNA: TGTGCCACCTCCCGGGCTTCCGACGCCCTCTATGGCTACACCTTC. Translation gives CATSRASDALYGYTF.

The chain carries TRBV6-9 and TRBJ1-5, with TRBD1 matching 7 bases. Germline trimming cut 3 bases from V and 5 bases from J; bases unmatched to any gene: 4. Germline CDR1 is MNHGY and CDR2 is SVAAGI. The length of the CDR3 is 14 residues. Here the CDR3 DNA reads TGTGCCAGCAGTTACAGACAGGGCGATCAGCCCCAGCATTTT. Translated, it gives CASSYRQGDQPQHF.

This chain connects TRBV4-3 to TRBJ1-4, with D possibly matching TRBD1 (5 bases). Germline V gives CDR1 LGHNA, CDR2 YSLEER. The V end was cut by 1 base, the J end by 2 bases, with 14 bases between. The CDR3 sequence is 17 residues long. CDR3 amino acids: CASSQALGGGTNEKLFF. The CDR3 DNA sequence: TGCGCCAGCAGCCAAGCCCTCGGGGGAGGGACTAATGAAAAACTGTTTTTT.

This chain connects TRBV7-8 to TRBJ2-1; D is unclear. Germline loops: CDR1 SGHVS, CDR2 FQNEAQ. V was clipped by 3 bases and J by 0 bases, with 6 bases between them. The CDR3 has 14 amino acids. The CDR3 DNA sequence: TGTGCCAGCAGCTTCAGGCGCTCCTACAATGAGCAGTTCTTC. This translates into CASSFRRSYNEQFF.

The V and J genes are TRBV9 and TRBJ2-1; 11 bases match TRBD1. The CDR3 is 16 amino acids. Germline loops: CDR1 SGDLS, CDR2 YYNGEE. With 0 bases clipped from V and 5 bases from J, the junction kept 4 bases outside the gene matches. The CDR3 DNA reads TGTGCCAGCAGCGTAGCGGGACAGGGGGTCGACAATGAGCAGTTCTTC. It is translated as CASSVAGQGVDNEQFF. Drawing the rest from reference TRBV9 and TRBJ2-1, the complete variable domain is DSGVTQTPKHLITATGQRVTLRCSPRSGDLSVYWYQQSLDQGLQFLIQYYNGEERAKGNILERFSAQQFPDLHSELNLSSLELGDSALYFCASSVAGQGVDNEQFFGPGTRLTVL.

This chain joins TRBV5-6 and TRBJ1-2; the D gene is possibly TRBD1 (5 bases). The CDR3 spans 15 residues. CDR1 SGHDT and CDR2 YYEEEE come from the germline V gene. V was trimmed by 0 bases and J by 8 bases, leaving 17 bases between them. The CDR3 here is CASSLGNQGSEGYTF. The CDR3 nucleotides are TGTGCCAGCAGCTTGGGGAACCAGGGATCGGAAGGCTACACCTTC. Complete variable domain (other parts from reference TRBV5-6 and TRBJ1-2): DAGVTQSPTHLIKTRGQQVTLRCSPKSGHDTVSWYQQALGQGPQFIFQYYEEEERQRGNFPDRFSGHQFPNYSSELNVNALLLGDSALYLCASSLGNQGSEGYTFGSGTRLTVV.

The V and J genes are TRBV10-3 and TRBJ2-1; D is perhaps TRBD1 or TRBD2 (6 bases each). The CDR3 runs 15 residues. Germline values: CDR1 ENHRY, CDR2 SYGVKD. Trimming removed 4 bases from V and 7 bases from J, with 17 bases in between. Here the CDR3 reads CAISVRDKGRNEQFF. CDR3 sequence (DNA): TGTGCCATCAGTGTACGGGACAAAGGGAGGAATGAGCAGTTCTTC.

A single count supports this clone. V and J are TRBV7-3 and TRBJ2-5, with D unresolved. V lost 2 bases and J lost 5, with 9 bases in between. Germline V lookup: CDR1 SGHTA, CDR2 FQGTGA. The CDR3 has 13 amino acids. The CDR3 DNA is TGTGCCAGCAGCTTAGTTCGGCAGGAGACCCAGTACTTC. Translation gives CASSLVRQETQYF.

V gene TRBV10-3 combines with J gene TRBJ2-1; tentatively, D is TRBD2 (5 bases). Trimming stripped 6 bases from V and 2 bases from J, with 11 bases between. This CDR3 contains 14 residues. CDR1 and CDR2 from the germline V gene are ENHRY and SYGVKD. The chain's CDR3 is CAIRYSDTYNEQFF. CDR3 nucleotides: TGTGCCATCAGGTATAGCGATACCTACAATGAGCAGTTCTTC.

The rearrangement joins TRBV5-4 to TRBJ2-7; 7 bases fit TRBD1. This CDR3 has 15 residues. Germline CDR1 and CDR2: SGHNT and YYREEE (reference sequence). J lost 0 bases, V lost 4 bases, and 7 bases had no gene match. This chain's CDR3 is CASSPRQGHSYEQYF. The CDR3 DNA sequence: TGTGCCAGCAGCCCCCGACAGGGCCACTCCTACGAGCAGTACTTC.